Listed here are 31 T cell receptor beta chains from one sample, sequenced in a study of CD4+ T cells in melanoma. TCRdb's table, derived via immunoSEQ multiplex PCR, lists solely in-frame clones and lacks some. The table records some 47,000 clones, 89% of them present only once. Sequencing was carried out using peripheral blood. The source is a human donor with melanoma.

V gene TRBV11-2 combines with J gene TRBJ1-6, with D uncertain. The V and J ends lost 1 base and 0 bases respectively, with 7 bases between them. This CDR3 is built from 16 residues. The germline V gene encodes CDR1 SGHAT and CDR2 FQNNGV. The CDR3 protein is CASSLGGSSYNSPLHF. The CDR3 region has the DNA TGTGCCAGCAGCTTAGGAGGGAGCTCCTATAATTCACCCCTCCACTTT. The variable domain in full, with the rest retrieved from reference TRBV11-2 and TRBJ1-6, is EAGVAQSPRYKIIEKRQSVAFWCNPISGHATLYWYQQILGQGPKLLIQFQNNGVVDDSQLPKDRFSAERLKGVDSTLKIQPAKLEDSAVYLCASSLGGSSYNSPLHFGNGTRLTVT.

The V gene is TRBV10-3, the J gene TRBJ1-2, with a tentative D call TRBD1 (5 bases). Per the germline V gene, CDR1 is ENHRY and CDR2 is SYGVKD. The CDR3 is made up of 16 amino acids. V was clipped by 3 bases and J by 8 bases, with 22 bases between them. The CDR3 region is CAISESGFSRADGYTF. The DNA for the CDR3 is TGTGCCATCAGTGAATCAGGGTTTAGTAGAGCAGACGGCTACACCTTC.

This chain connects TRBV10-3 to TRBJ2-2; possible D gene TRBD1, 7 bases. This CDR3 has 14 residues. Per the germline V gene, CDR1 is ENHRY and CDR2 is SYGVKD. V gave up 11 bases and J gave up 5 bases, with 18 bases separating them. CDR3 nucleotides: TGTGCCGTCCGACAGGGTCGGGAGACCGGGGAGCTGTTTTTT. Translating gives CAVRQGRETGELFF.

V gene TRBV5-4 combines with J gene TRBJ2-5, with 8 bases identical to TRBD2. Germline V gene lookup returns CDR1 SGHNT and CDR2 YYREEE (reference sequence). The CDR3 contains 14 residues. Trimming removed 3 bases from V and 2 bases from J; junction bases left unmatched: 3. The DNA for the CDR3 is TGTGCCAGCAGCTCGGGACTAGAGCAAGAGACCCAGTACTTC. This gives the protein CASSSGLEQETQYF. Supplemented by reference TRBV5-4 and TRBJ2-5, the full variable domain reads ETGVTQSPTHLIKTRGQQVTLRCSSQSGHNTVSWYQQALGQGPQFIFQYYREEENGRGNFPPRFSGLQFPNYSSELNVNALELDDSALYLCASSSGLEQETQYFGPGTRLLVL.

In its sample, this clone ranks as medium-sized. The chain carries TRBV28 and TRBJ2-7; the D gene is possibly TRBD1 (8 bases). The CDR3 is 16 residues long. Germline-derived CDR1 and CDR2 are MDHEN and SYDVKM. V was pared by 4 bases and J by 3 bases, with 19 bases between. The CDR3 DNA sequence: TGTGCCAGCAGTTCGAGAATACAGGGGGGGATCTACGAGCAGTACTTC. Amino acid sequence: CASSSRIQGGIYEQYF.

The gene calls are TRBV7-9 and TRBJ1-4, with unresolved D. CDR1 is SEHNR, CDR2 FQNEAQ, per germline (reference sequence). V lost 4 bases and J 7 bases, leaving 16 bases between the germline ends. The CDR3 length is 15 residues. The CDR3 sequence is CASSYADTGGEKLFF. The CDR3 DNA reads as TGTGCCAGCAGCTACGCTGACACGGGTGGTGAAAAACTGTTTTTT.

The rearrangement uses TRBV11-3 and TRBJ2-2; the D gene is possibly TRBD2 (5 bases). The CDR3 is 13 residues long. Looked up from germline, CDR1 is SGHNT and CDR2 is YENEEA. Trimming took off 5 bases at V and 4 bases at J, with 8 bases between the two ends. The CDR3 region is CASSGEGTGELFF. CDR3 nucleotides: TGTGCCAGCAGCGGAGAGGGCACCGGGGAGCTGTTTTTT.

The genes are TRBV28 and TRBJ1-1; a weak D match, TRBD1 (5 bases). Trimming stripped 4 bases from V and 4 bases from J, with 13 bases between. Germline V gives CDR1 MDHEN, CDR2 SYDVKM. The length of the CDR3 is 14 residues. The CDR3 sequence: CASSWDRSSTEAFF. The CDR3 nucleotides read TGTGCCAGCAGTTGGGACCGTTCGAGCACTGAAGCTTTCTTT.

CDR3: CASSDRVNTGELFF. CDR3 nucleotides: TGTGCCAGCAGCGACAGAGTTAACACCGGGGAGCTGTTTTTT. V usage is TRBV2 and J usage is TRBJ2-2; D is perhaps TRBD1 (5 bases). The CDR3 totals 14 residues. Per the germline V gene, CDR1 is SNHLY and CDR2 is FYNNEI. Trimming pared 6 bases from V and 2 bases from J, leaving 10 bases between.

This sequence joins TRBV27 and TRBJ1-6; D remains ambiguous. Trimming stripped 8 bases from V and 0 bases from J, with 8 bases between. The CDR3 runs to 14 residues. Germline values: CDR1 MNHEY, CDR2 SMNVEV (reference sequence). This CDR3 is CASAESSYNSPLHF. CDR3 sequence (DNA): TGTGCCAGCGCGGAGAGCTCCTATAATTCACCCCTCCACTTT.

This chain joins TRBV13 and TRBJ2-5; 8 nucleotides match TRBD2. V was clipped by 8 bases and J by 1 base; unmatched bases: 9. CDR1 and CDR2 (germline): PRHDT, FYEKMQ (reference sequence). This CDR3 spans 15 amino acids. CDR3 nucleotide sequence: TGTGCCAGCGTGCTGACGGGGGGGCCCCAAGAGACCCAGTACTTC. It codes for CASVLTGGPQETQYF.

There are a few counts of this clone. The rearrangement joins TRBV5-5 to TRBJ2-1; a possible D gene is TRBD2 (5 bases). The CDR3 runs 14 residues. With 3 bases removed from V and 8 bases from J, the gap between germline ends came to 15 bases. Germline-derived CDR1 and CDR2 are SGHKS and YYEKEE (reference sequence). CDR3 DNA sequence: TGTGCCAGCAGCTCCCCCCCGGGAAGGGATGAGCAGTTCTTC. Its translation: CASSSPPGRDEQFF. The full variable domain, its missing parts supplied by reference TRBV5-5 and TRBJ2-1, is DAGVTQSPTHLIKTRGQQVTLRCSPISGHKSVSWYQQVLGQGPQFIFQYYEKEERGRGNFPDRFSARQFPNYSSELNVNALLLGDSALYLCASSSPPGRDEQFFGPGTRLTVL.

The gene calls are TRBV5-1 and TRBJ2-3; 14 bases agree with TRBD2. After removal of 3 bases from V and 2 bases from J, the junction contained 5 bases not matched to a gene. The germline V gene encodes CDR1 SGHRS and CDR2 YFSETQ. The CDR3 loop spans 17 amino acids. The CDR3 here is CASSSGTSGGATDTQYF. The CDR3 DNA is TGCGCCAGCAGCTCAGGGACTAGCGGGGGCGCCACAGATACGCAGTATTTT.

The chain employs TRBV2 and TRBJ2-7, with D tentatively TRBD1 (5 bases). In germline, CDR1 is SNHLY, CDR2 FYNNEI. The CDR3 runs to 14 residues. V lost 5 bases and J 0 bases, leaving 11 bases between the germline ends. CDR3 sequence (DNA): TGTGCCAGCAGTCCACAGGATGTCTCCTACGAGCAGTACTTC. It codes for CASSPQDVSYEQYF.

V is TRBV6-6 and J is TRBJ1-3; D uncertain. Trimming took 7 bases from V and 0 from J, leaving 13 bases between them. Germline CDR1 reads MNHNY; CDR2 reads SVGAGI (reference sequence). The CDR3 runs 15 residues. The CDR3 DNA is TGTGCCAGCACCCCCGGATCCTTCTCTGGAAACACCATATATTTT. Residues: CASTPGSFSGNTIYF.

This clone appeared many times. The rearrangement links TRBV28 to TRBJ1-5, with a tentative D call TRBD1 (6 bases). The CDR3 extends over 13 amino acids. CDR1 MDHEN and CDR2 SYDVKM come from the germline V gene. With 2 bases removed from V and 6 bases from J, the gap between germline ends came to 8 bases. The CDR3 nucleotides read TGTGCCAGCAGTTTAAGGGGGGTTCAGCCCCAGCATTTT. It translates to CASSLRGVQPQHF. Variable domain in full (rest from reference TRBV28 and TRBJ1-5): DVKVTQSSRYLVKRTGEKVFLECVQDMDHENMFWYRQDPGLGLRLIYFSYDVKMKEKGDIPEGYSVSREKKERFSLILESASTNQTSMYLCASSLRGVQPQHFGDGTRLSIL.

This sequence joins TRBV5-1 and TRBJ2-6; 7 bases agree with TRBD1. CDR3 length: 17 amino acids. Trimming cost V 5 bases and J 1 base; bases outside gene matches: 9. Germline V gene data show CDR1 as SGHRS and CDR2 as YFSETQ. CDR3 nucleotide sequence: TGCGCCAGCAGAACCGGGACAGTCACTTCTGGGGCCAACGTCCTGACTTTC. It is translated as CASRTGTVTSGANVLTF. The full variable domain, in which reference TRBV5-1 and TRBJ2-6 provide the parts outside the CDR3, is KAGVTQTPRYLIKTRGQQVTLSCSPISGHRSVSWYQQTPGQGLQFLFEYFSETQRNKGNFPGRFSGRQFSNSRSEMNVSTLELGDSALYLCASRTGTVTSGANVLTFGAGSRLTVL.

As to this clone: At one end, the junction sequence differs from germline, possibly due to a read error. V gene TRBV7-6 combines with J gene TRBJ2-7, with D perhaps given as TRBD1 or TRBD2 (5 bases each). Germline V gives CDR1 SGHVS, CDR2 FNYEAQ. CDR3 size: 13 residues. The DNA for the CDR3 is TGTGCCGGCAGCCGGGGCTTCTCCTACGAGCAGTACTTC. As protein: CAGSRGFSYEQYF.

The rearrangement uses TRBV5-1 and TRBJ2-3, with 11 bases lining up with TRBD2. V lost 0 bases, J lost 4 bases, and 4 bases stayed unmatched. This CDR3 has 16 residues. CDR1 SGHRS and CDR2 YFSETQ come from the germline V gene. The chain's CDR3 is CASSLAQLAGADTQYF. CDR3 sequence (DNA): TGCGCCAGCAGCTTGGCTCAACTAGCGGGGGCAGATACGCAGTATTTT.

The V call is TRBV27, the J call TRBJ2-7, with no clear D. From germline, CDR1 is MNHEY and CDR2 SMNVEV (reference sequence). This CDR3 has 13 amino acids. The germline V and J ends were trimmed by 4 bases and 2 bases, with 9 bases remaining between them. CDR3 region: CASSSDVAYEQYF. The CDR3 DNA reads TGTGCCAGCAGTTCGGACGTAGCCTACGAGCAGTACTTC.

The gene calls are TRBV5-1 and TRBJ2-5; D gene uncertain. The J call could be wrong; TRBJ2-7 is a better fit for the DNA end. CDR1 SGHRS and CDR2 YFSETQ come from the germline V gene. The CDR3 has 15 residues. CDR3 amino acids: CASSLEGQHSDEQYF. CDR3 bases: TGCGCCAGCAGCTTGGAGGGCCAACATTCCGACGAGCAGTACTTC.

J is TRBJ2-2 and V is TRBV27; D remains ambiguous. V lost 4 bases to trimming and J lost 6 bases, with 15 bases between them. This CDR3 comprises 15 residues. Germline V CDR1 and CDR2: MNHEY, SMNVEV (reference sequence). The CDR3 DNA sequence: TGTGCCAGCAGTTCCCTTGGGTGGACGGCCGGGGAGCTGTTTTTT. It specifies CASSSLGWTAGELFF.

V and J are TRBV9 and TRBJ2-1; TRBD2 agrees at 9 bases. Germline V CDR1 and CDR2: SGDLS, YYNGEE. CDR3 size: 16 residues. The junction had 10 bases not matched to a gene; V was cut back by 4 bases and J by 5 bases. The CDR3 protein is CASSIPATSGHNEQFF. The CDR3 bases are TGTGCCAGCAGCATCCCCGCCACTAGCGGGCACAATGAGCAGTTCTTC.

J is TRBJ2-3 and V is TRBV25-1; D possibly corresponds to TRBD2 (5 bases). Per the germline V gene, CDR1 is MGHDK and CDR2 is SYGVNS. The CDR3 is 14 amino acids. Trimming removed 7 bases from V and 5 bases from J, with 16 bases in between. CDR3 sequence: CASMGWGVLDTQYF. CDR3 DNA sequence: TGTGCCAGCATGGGGTGGGGAGTCCTAGATACGCAGTATTTT.

CDR3 sequence: CASSLRDRGLTEAFF. CDR3 in DNA: TGTGCCAGCAGCTTGCGCGACAGGGGACTCACTGAAGCTTTCTTT. The chain combines TRBV5-4 with TRBJ1-1; TRBD1 agrees at 8 bases. J lost 4 bases, V lost 1 base, and 6 bases had no gene match. CDR1 is SGHNT, CDR2 YYREEE, per germline (reference sequence). This CDR3 spans 15 amino acids.

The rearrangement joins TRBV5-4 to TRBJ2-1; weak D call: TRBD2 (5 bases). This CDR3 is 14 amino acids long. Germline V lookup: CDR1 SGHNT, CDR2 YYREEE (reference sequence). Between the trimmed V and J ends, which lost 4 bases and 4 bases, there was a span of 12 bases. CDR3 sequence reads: CASSRGTGYNEQFF. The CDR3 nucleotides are TGTGCCAGCAGCCGGGGAACTGGGTACAATGAGCAGTTCTTC.

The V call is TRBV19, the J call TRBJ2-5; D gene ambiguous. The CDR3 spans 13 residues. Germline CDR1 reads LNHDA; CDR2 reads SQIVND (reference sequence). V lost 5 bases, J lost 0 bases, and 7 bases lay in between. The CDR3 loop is CASSSDHQETQYF. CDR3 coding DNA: TGTGCCAGTAGTTCGGACCACCAAGAGACCCAGTACTTC.

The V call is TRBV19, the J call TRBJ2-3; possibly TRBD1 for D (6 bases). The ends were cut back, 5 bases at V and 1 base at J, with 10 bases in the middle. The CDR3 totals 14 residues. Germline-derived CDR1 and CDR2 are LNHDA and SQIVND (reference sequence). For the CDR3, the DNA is TGTGCCAGTAGTTTCAGGGGACGCACAGATACGCAGTATTTT. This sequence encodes CASSFRGRTDTQYF.

The chain's CDR3 is CASGPIGGFGEKLFF. The DNA of the CDR3 is TGTGCCAGCGGTCCGATCGGGGGGTTTGGTGAAAAACTGTTTTTT. The chain recombines TRBV2 with TRBJ1-4; possibly TRBD1 for D (5 bases). Germline V gives CDR1 SNHLY, CDR2 FYNNEI. The CDR3 has 15 residues. V was cut by 8 bases and J by 7 bases, with 20 bases left in between.

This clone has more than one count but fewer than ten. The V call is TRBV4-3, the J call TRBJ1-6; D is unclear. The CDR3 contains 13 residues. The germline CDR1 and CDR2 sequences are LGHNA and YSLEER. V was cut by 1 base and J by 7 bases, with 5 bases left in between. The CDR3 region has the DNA TGCGCCAGCAGCCAAGGGAGGAATTCACCCCTCCACTTT. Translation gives CASSQGRNSPLHF.

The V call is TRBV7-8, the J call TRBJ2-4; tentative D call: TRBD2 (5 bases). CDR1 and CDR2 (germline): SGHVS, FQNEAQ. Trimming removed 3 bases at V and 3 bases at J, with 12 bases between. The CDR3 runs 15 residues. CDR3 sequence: CASSFVGEGKNIQYF. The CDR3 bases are TGTGCCAGCAGCTTCGTAGGCGAGGGCAAAAACATTCAGTACTTC.